These 5 T cell receptor beta chains originate from one sample sequenced in a study of OX40 agonist ivuxolimab in advanced cancers. Sequencing used immunoSEQ multiplex PCR; TCRdb keeps in-frame clones, though not all of them. The repertoire holds tens of thousands of clones, with around nine tenths as singletons. The source material was CD4+ or CD8+ T cells sorted from blood, sampled in a trial of the OX40 agonist ivuxolimab. All receptors come from an adult with an advanced solid tumor such as melanoma, head and neck, liver or kidney cancer.

The chain couples TRBV2 to TRBJ2-1; D call uncertain. With 8 bases removed from V and 8 bases from J, the gap between germline ends came to 10 bases. The CDR3 extends over 11 amino acids. The germline CDR1 and CDR2 sequences are SNHLY and FYNNEI. The CDR3 reads CASLTDYEQFF. The DNA of the CDR3 is TGTGCCAGCCTGACCGACTATGAGCAGTTCTTC.

Details on this clone: A single base separates this from a much larger clone, so it may be a read error. The V gene is TRBV6-1, the J gene TRBJ1-5, with no clear D. The CDR3 length is 14 residues. With 2 bases removed from V and 7 bases from J, the gap between germline ends came to 12 bases. Germline V gene data show CDR1 as MNHNS and CDR2 as SASEGT. CDR3 sequence: CASSEKEEWQPQHF. DNA for the CDR3: TGTGCCAGCAGTGAAAAGGAGGAATGGCAGCCCCAGCATTTT.

The V and J genes are TRBV6-5 and TRBJ1-5, with D possibly TRBD1 on 5 matching bases. Germline values: CDR1 MNHEY, CDR2 SVGAGI. V lost 11 bases and J lost 5, with 16 bases in between. The CDR3 has 13 residues. Written as DNA, the CDR3 is TGTGCCTGCGCCGGGACCTCACATCAGCCCCAGCATTTT. It specifies CACAGTSHQPQHF.

The chain employs TRBV7-2 and TRBJ2-1; a possible D gene is TRBD2 (6 bases). The V end was cut by 5 bases, the J end by 8 bases, with 16 bases between. Per germline, CDR1 SGHTA and CDR2 FQGNSA. This CDR3 has 14 residues. CDR3 loop: CASSQTSNIDEQFF. CDR3 bases: TGTGCCAGCAGCCAAACTAGCAATATCGATGAGCAGTTCTTC.

V is TRBV5-1 and J is TRBJ2-1; D is undetermined. The CDR3 runs to 13 residues. V shed 0 bases and J shed 8 bases, with 9 bases lying between them. Germline CDR1 is SGHRS and CDR2 is YFSETQ. CDR3 amino acids: CASSLEAIDEQFF. Here the CDR3 DNA reads TGCGCCAGCAGCTTGGAAGCGATAGATGAGCAGTTCTTC. Supplemented by reference TRBV5-1 and TRBJ2-1, the full variable domain reads KAGVTQTPRYLIKTRGQQVTLSCSPISGHRSVSWYQQTPGQGLQFLFEYFSETQRNKGNFPGRFSGRQFSNSRSEMNVSTLELGDSALYLCASSLEAIDEQFFGPGTRLTVL.